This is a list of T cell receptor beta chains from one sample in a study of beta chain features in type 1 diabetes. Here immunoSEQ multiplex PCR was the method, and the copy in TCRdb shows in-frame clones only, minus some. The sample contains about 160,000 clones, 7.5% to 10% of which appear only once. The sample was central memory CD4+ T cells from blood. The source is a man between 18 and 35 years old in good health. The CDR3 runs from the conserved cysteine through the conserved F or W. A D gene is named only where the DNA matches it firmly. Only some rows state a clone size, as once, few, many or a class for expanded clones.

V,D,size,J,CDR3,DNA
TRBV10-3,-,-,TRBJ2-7,CAISESQVYEQYF,TGTGCCATCAGTGAGTCTCAGGTCTACGAGCAGTACTTC
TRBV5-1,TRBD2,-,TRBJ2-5,CASSSAGGVTQYF,TGCGCCAGCAGCTCTGCGGGGGGGGTGACCCAGTACTTC
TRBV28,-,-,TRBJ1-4,CASSPQGIRKEKLFF,TGTGCCAGCAGTCCTCAGGGGATTCGGAAGGAAAAACTGTTTTTT
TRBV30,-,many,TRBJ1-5,CAWSPLSGSNQPQHF,TGTGCCTGGAGCCCCTTGAGTGGTAGCAATCAGCCCCAGCATTTT
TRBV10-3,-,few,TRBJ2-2,CAISESTGANTGELFF,TGTGCCATCAGTGAGTCGACGGGAGCGAACACCGGGGAGCTGTTTTTT
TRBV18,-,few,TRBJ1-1,CASSRTENTEAFF,TGTGCCAGCTCAAGGACAGAGAACACTGAAGCTTTCTTT
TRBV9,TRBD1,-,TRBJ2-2,CASSVGTGGAGGELFF,TGTGCCAGCAGCGTAGGCACAGGGGGCGCGGGCGGGGAGCTGTTTTTT
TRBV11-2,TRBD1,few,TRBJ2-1,CASSKNRDSNEQFF,TGTGCCAGCAGCAAGAACCGGGACAGCAATGAGCAGTTCTTC
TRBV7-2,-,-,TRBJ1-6,CASSRERGSYNSPLHF,TGTGCCAGCAGCCGTGAAAGGGGATCCTATAATTCACCCCTCCACTTT
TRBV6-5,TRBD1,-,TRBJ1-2,CASSYSIPDRGYGYTF,TGTGCCAGCAGTTACTCGATACCGGACAGGGGCTATGGCTACACCTTC
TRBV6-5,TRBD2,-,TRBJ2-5,CASSDSGTSMGTQYF,TGTGCCAGCAGTGACTCCGGGACTAGCATGGGGACCCAGTACTTC
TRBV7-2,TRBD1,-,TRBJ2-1,CASSFWDRGHSGEQFF,TGTGCCAGCAGCTTCTGGGACAGGGGGCATTCTGGTGAGCAGTTCTTC
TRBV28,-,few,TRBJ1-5,CASSLGGDLGQPQHF,TGTGCCAGCAGTTTAGGAGGGGATTTAGGTCAGCCCCAGCATTTT
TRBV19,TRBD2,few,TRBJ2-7,CASSAGASGGYEQYF,TGTGCCAGTAGCGCCGGGGCTAGCGGAGGGTACGAGCAGTACTTC
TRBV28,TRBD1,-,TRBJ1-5,CASSPRQGASSQPQHF,TGTGCCAGCAGTCCCCGACAGGGGGCGAGTAGTCAGCCCCAGCATTTT
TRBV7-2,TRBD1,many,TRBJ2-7,CASSSTVDRSHEQYF,TGTGCCAGCAGCTCCACCGTGGACAGGTCCCACGAGCAGTACTTC
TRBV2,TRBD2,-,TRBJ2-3,CASRGAVSGTSTDTQYF,TGTGCCAGCAGGGGAGCCGTAAGCGGGACTAGCACAGATACGCAGTATTTT
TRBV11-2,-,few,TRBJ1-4,CASTWGPGGEKLFF,TGTGCCAGCACCTGGGGGCCCGGTGGGGAAAAACTGTTTTTT
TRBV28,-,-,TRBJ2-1,CASSYGGNEQFF,TGTGCCAGCAGTTACGGAGGGAATGAGCAGTTCTTC
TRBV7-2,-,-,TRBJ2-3,CASSQEERPGTDTQYF,TGTGCCAGCAGCCAAGAGGAGCGGCCGGGCACAGATACGCAGTATTTT
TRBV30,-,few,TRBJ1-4,CAWHPGRRFATNEKLFF,TGTGCCTGGCATCCTGGACGGAGGTTTGCAACTAATGAAAAACTGTTTTTT
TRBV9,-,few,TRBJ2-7,CASSPPRRRAYEQYF,TGTGCCAGCAGCCCCCCACGGAGGAGGGCCTACGAGCAGTACTTC
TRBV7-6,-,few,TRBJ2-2,CASSFLGRENTGELFF,TGTGCCAGCAGCTTCCTAGGCAGGGAGAACACCGGGGAGCTGTTTTTT
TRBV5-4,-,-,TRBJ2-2,CASSSGFGGQNTGELFF,TGTGCCAGCAGCTCCGGATTCGGGGGGCAGAACACCGGGGAGCTGTTTTTT
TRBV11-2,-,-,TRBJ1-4,CASSLMVGGGNEKLFF,TGTGCCAGCAGCTTAATGGTGGGCGGAGGTAATGAAAAACTGTTTTTT
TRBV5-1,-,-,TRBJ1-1,CASSLLPGDTEAFF,TGCGCCAGCAGCTTGCTCCCAGGGGACACTGAAGCTTTCTTT